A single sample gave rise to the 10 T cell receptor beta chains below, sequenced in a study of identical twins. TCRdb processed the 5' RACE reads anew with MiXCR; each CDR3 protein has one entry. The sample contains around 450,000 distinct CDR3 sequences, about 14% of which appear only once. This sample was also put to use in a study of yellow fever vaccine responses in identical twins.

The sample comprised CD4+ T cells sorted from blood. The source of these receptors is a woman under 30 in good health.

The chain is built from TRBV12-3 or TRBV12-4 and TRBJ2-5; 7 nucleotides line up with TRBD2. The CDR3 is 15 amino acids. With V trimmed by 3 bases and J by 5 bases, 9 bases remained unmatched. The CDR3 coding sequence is TGTGCCAGCAGTTTTCTTATCGGGGACTACGAGACCCAGTACTTC. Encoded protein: CASSFLIGDYETQYF.

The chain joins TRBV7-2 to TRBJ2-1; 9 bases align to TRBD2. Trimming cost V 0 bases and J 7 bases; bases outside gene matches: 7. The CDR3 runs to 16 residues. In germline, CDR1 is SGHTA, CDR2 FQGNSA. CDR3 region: CASSLALTSGRNEQFF. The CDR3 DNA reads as TGTGCCAGCAGCTTAGCGCTAACTAGCGGGCGGAATGAGCAGTTCTTC.

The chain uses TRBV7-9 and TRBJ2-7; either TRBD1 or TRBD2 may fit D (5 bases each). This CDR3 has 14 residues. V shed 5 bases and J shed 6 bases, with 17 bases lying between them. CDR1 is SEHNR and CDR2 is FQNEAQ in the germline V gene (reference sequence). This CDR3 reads CASSPEGLSTEQYF. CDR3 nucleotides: TGTGCCAGCAGCCCAGAGGGGTTATCTACCGAGCAGTACTTC.

CDR3 sequence (DNA): TGTGCCACTCAACAGGGCAACGGCAATCAGCCCCAGCATTTT. Translated, it gives CATQQGNGNQPQHF. The rearrangement joins TRBV24-1 to TRBJ1-5; a possible D gene is TRBD1 (6 bases). From germline, CDR1 is KGHDR and CDR2 SFDVKD. The CDR3 contains 14 residues. The V and J ends lost 10 bases and 2 bases respectively, with 14 bases between them.

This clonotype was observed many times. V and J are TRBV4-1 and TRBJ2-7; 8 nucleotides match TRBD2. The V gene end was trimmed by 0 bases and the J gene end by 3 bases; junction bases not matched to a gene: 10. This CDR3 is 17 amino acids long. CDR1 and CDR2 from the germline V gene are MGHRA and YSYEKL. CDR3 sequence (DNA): TGCGCCAGCAGCCAAGAGGGACTAGGTATCTTTAACTACGAGCAGTACTTC. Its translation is CASSQEGLGIFNYEQYF.

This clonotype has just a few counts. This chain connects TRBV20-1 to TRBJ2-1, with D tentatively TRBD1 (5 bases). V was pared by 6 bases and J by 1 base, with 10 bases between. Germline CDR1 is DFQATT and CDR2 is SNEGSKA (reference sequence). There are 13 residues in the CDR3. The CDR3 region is CSAHGASYNEQFF. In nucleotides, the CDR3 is TGCAGTGCCCATGGGGCATCCTACAATGAGCAGTTCTTC.

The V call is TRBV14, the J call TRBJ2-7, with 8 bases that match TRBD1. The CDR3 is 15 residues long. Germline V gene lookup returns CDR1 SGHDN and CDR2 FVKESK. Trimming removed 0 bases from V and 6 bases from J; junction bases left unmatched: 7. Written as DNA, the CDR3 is TGTGCCAGCAGCCAAGATTTGGGACAGGTTGGCGAGCAGTACTTC. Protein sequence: CASSQDLGQVGEQYF.

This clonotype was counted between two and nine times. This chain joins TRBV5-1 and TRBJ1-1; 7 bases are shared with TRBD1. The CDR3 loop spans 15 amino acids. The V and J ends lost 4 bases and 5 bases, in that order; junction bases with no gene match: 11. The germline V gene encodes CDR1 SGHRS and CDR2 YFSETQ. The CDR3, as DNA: TGCGCCAGCAGCGTCCGACAGGGTTCAAGGACTGAAGCTTTCTTT. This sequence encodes CASSVRQGSRTEAFF.

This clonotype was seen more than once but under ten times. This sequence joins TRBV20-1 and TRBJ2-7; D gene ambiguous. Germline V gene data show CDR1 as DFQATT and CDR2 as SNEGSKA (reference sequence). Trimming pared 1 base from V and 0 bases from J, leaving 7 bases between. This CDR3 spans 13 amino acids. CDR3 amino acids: CSARGQVSYEQYF. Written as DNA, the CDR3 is TGCAGTGCTAGAGGGCAGGTCTCCTACGAGCAGTACTTC.

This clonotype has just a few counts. For the CDR3, the DNA is TGTGCCAGCAGTTTCTCCGTTCCGGGAGTGGGTAGCAATGAGCAGTTCTTC. Residues: CASSFSVPGVGSNEQFF. The V call is TRBV27, the J call TRBJ2-1, with a possible D match to TRBD2 (6 bases). Trimming took 3 bases from V and 6 from J, leaving 21 bases between them. Germline CDR1 and CDR2: MNHEY and SMNVEV (reference sequence). The CDR3 length is 17 residues.